Sequencing of this TCR beta chain was carried out in a study of spatial heterogeneity in lung cancer. Study findings and constraints: As ubiquitous and regional nonsynonymous mutations varied, counts of ubiquitous and regional expanded TCRs tracked them, respectively. Alpha chains reached an estimated coverage of approximately 7% of tumor T cells, and beta chains about 14%. Tumor mutation counts were tracked by expanded intratumoral alpha and beta TCR counts.

The time point here: sample taken at primary tumor resection. Whole RNA was taken from tumor, nontumor lung or frozen PBMC; it was then sequenced unsorted. Per the germline V gene, CDR1 is SGHRS and CDR2 is YFSETQ. The CDR3 is made up of 16 amino acids. The ends were cut back, 4 bases at V and 8 bases at J, with 22 bases in the middle. In its sample, this clonotype was seen many times. The antigen is not known. TCRdb re-analysed the 5' RACE reads in MiXCR, keeping a single row per CDR3 protein. The sample carries approximately 94,000 distinct CDR3 sequences, 4.4% recorded once. This sample comprised lung tumor tissue, obtained at surgery. The receptor comes from a male donor with early-stage non-small cell lung cancer. This rearrangement joins TRBV5-1 to TRBJ2-1; TRBD2 is a possible D gene (6 bases). CDR3: CASSPETGVPFDEQFF. The CDR3 DNA is TGCGCCAGCAGCCCGGAGACGGGAGTTCCCTTCGATGAGCAGTTCTTC.